Described below is a single TCR beta chain sequence and its context. This sample is drawn from a study of blood T cell repertoires in COVID-19. Turning to the study itself: COVID-19 samples collected from the United States, Italy and Spain covered acute and convalescent phases. Nucleic acid was either cDNA or gDNA, and it came from T cells, B-cell-depleted T cells, or PBMCs.

Original methodology: Amplification of reference gene primers was used by the study to estimate nucleated cell counts. Method: immunoSEQ multiplex PCR; TCRdb's copy keeps in-frame clones and lacks some. The D gene and trimming were derived from the DNA, and the V and J assignments and clone size from that table. This sample has about 170,000 clones; over 80% occur once, and the top ten carry around 4.6%. This CDR3 is built from 13 residues. CDR1 is SQVTM, CDR2 ANQGSEA, per germline. V was shortened by 7 bases and J by 9 bases, with 16 bases between the two germline ends. The chain uses TRBV29-1 and TRBJ1-6; D might be TRBD1 (6 bases). Material: peripheral blood. This sequence originates from a man aged 25-45 years with COVID-19, enrolled during active disease. CDR3 sequence: CSGAGVEASPLHF. CDR3 bases: TGCAGCGGCGCAGGGGTTGAGGCTTCACCCCTCCACTTT.